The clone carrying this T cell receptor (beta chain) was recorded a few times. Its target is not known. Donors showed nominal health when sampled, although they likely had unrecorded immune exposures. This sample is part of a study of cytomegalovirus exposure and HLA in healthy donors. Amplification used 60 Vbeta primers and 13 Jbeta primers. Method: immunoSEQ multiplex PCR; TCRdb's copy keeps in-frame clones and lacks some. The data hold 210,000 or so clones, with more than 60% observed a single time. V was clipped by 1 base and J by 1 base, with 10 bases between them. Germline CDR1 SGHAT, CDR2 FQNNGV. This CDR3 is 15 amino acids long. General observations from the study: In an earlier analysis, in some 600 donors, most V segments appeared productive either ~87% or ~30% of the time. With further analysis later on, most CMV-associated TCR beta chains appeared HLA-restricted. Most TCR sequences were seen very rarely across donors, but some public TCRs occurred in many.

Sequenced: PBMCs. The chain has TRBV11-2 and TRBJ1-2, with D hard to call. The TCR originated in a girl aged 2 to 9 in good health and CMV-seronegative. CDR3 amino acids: CASSLAAGLNYGYTF. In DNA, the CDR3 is TGTGCCAGCAGCTTAGCGGCGGGCCTTAACTATGGCTACACCTTC.